This TCR beta chain appears in the sequencing data of a study of PD-1 blockade in classical Hodgkin lymphoma. In the study overall: Every 2 weeks, patients had 3 mg/kg nivolumab intravenously. Broader study findings: Still unresolved is the cause of the repertoire differences, which may be disease activity or prior therapy. When set against healthy donors, newly diagnosed patients were reported to show lower baseline TCR diversity. Initiation of nivolumab under 1 year after ASCT led to exclusion of patients.

No patient escaped relapse after autologous stem cell transplantation, and brentuximab vedotin exposure varied. Details on this clone: Its antigen is currently unknown.

The length of the CDR3 is 13 residues. Trimming took 4 bases from V and 6 from J; bases not matched to a gene: 6. Germline CDR1 reads LNHDA; CDR2 reads SQIVND (reference sequence). Generated by immunoSEQ multiplex PCR, the TCRdb table keeps only in-frame clones and is missing some. The sample has more than 90,000 clones; roughly 89% are singletons. The clonotype comes from a human donor with classical Hodgkin lymphoma. Sequenced material: peripheral blood mononuclear cells (PBMCs), taken before the second cycle of nivolumab. V gene TRBV19 combines with J gene TRBJ2-7; TRBD2 agrees at 7 bases. CDR3 residues: CASSRGGVGEQYF. The CDR3 DNA is TGTGCCAGTAGTAGGGGAGGGGTCGGCGAGCAGTACTTC.